This record concerns one T cell receptor beta chain sequence. There is no known antigen for this receptor. Per-nucleotide qualities are absent, and no much larger clonotype sits a single base away. The data were taken from a study of T cell responses to AZD1222 COVID-19 vaccine (dated by TCRdb to the early 2020s). Study-wide context: Because spike-specific TCR depth and breadth did not differ between the two schedules, AZD1222 recipients who got a second dose at roughly 4 weeks were pooled with those who got a second dose at roughly 12 weeks. A total of over 230 trial participants underwent TCR sequencing, of whom some 200 had received two doses of AZD1222 and approximately 25 had received two doses of the MenACWY control vaccine. Trial participants were enrolled by age into subgroups of 18-55, 56-69 and 70-plus years, and around 150, 29 and 61 TCR-sequenced participants, respectively, were included in these subgroups.

Spanning cysteine to phenylalanine, the CDR3 consists of 19 amino acids. Of all the DNA, just the CDR3 is kept, 57 bases in frame from base 1. The germline V gene encodes CDR1 LGHNA and CDR2 YNFKEQ. Trimming accounts for 1 base at V and 0 bases at J, while the number of junction bases matched to no gene is 4. The CDR3 regions of human TCRbeta chains were analyzed by immunosequencing. In the authors' own workflow: Repertoire TCRs were checked for matches against a reference library of SARS-CoV-2-specific TCRs that had been generated using the MIRA antigen-specificity platform. Breadth was defined as the fraction of unique TCRs that were SARS-CoV-2-associated. Depth was defined as the fraction of total T cells that were SARS-CoV-2-associated. Each spike-specific TCR was assigned to its reactive spike region and to a CD4 or CD8 class using the MIRA data. Log10-transformed breadth and depth values were compared by one-way ANOVA with Sidak's multiple comparisons tests. The immuneACCESS repertoire file appears here via TCRdb, limited to in-frame rearrangements. These files lack a portion of the clones; in checked studies, under half of the deficit traces to unresolved V genes, and the cause of the others is not known. The V and J calls and clone size were taken over from that table, and D and trimming were inferred from the DNA. In all, the sample holds 100,000 to 120,000 clones, and around 90% of those were seen once. The ten largest account for roughly 7% of the sample.

The time point label on this specimen signifies: baseline before first vaccination. Vaccinee samples were obtained from the UK trials COV001 and COV002, which included a single-blind randomized controlled phase 2/3 trial of AZD1222 (ChAdOx1 nCoV-19) in healthy adults. For TCRbeta chain sequencing, PBMC samples were collected from trial participants at day 0 and at day 28 after the second dose. Study-level results and caveats: Conclusions about previously exposed vaccinees were limited because only six AZD1222 recipients were SARS-CoV-2 seropositive at baseline. Because no samples from the day 14 peak response were available, repertoires could be characterized only after the peak T cell response. Reportedly, close to half of the unique spike-specific TCRs recognized epitopes lying outside the regions that are mutated in the B.1.351 and B.1.1.7 variants. The vaccine-associated CD4 TCRs covered the entire spike protein, and the dominant responses fell in regions 160-218 and 743-854. The 56-69-year group was small, and its depth increase did not reach significance, likely because of low power. After two AZD1222 doses, both the breadth and the depth of spike-specific TCRs were significantly higher than at day 0 and than in MenACWY recipients. Most participants were white British and females outnumbered males, and the authors suggested that clonal diversity may have been underestimated.

The material sequenced was peripheral blood, taken on day 0 of AZD1222 vaccination. The chain joins TRBV4-2 to TRBJ2-1; 15 nucleotides in the junction match TRBD2. This clonotype originated in an adult in good health. The DNA is TGTGCCAGCAGCCAAGTAGGGACTAGCGGGGGGCCCTCCTACAATGAGCAGTTCTTC. It translates to CASSQVGTSGGPSYNEQFF.